The 26 T cell receptor beta chains listed next were all sequenced from one sample in a study of shared clonotypes between healthy human individuals. Here immunoSEQ multiplex PCR was the method, and the copy in TCRdb shows in-frame clones only, minus some. The table shows about 2.5 million clones, with around 92% occurring only once. Sequenced input: naive CD4+ T cells from PBMCs. Subset reported: CD45RA+ positively selected. All receptors come from a man between 18 and 29 years old in good health. Some clones in this sample may be carry-over from other donors' samples.

The rearrangement links TRBV2 to TRBJ2-1, with D perhaps matching TRBD1 (6 bases). The CDR3 covers 15 residues. Germline CDR1 SNHLY, CDR2 FYNNEI. Between the trimmed V and J ends, which lost 2 bases and 5 bases, there was a span of 13 bases. CDR3 loop: CASSEQGFLHNEQFF. CDR3 DNA: TGTGCCAGCAGTGAACAGGGGTTTCTACACAATGAGCAGTTCTTC. Drawing the rest from reference TRBV2 and TRBJ2-1, the complete variable domain is EPEVTQTPSHQVTQMGQEVILRCVPISNHLYFYWYRQILGQKVEFLVSFYNNEISEKSEIFDDQFSVERPDGSNFTLKIRSTKLEDSAMYFCASSEQGFLHNEQFFGPGTRLTVL.

The chain couples TRBV18 to TRBJ1-4; TRBD1 aligns across 10 bases. J gave up 7 bases and V 3 bases, and 8 bases lay outside the gene matches. The CDR3 contains 16 residues. Germline assignment: CDR1 KGHSH and CDR2 LQKENI. The CDR3 DNA reads as TGTGCCAGCTCACCGGCTGCCGGGACAGGGGTTGAAAAACTGTTTTTT. Residues: CASSPAAGTGVEKLFF.

This clone has just one count. The chain employs TRBV28 and TRBJ1-1; TRBD1 matches 9 bases. J was trimmed by 12 bases and V by 6 bases; bases with no gene match: 8. The germline CDR1 and CDR2 sequences are MDHEN and SYDVKM. This CDR3 is built from 12 residues. This chain's CDR3 is CASSLSGQGSFF. The DNA of the CDR3 is TGTGCCAGCAGCCTTTCGGGACAGGGTTCTTTCTTT.

The chain uses TRBV27 and TRBJ1-2; no clear D. Germline lookup yields CDR1 MNHEY and CDR2 SMNVEV (reference sequence). V lost 8 bases, J lost 3 bases, and 10 bases lay in between. The CDR3 has 12 amino acids. CDR3 DNA: TGTGCCAGCGGAGGACGCGACTATGGCTACACCTTC. It yields the protein CASGGRDYGYTF.

The chain has TRBV7-2 and TRBJ2-1; no clear D gene. Germline CDR1 SGHTA, CDR2 FQGNSA. The CDR3 totals 15 residues. The ends were cut back, 1 base at V and 2 bases at J, with 9 bases in the middle. Written as DNA, the CDR3 is TGTGCCAGCAGCTTAGTGCAGATTACCTACAATGAGCAGTTCTTC. This translates into CASSLVQITYNEQFF. The complete variable domain, with remaining parts taken from reference TRBV7-2 and TRBJ2-1, reads GAGVSQSPSNKVTEKGKDVELRCDPISGHTALYWYRQSLGQGLEFLIYFQGNSAPDKSGLPSDRFSAERTGGSVSTLTIQRTQQEDSAVYLCASSLVQITYNEQFFGPGTRLTVL.

The chain combines TRBV6-1 with TRBJ1-4; no reliable D call. This CDR3 comprises 13 residues. Germline CDR1 is MNHNS and CDR2 is SASEGT. Trimming removed 2 bases at V and 6 bases at J, with 7 bases between. This CDR3 is CASSERYHEKLFF. DNA for the CDR3: TGTGCCAGCAGTGAAAGGTACCATGAAAAACTGTTTTTT.

The rearrangement joins TRBV28 to TRBJ2-7, with 8 bases aligning to TRBD1. The V gene's germline CDR1 is MDHEN and CDR2 SYDVKM. The ends lost 4 bases at V and 3 bases at J; junction bases unmatched: 5. The CDR3 extends over 14 amino acids. As DNA, the CDR3 is TGTGCCAGCAGTTGGCAGGGGGCAAGCTACGAGCAGTACTTC. As protein: CASSWQGASYEQYF.

About this clone itself: Distinct nucleotide sequences in the sample also encode this CDR3. The V and J genes are TRBV28 and TRBJ2-7; perhaps TRBD2 as D (6 bases). The germline CDR1 and CDR2 sequences are MDHEN and SYDVKM. The CDR3 contains 14 residues. The V end lost 2 bases, the J end lost 1 base, and 9 bases lay between the germline ends. CDR3 loop: CASSLRAGSYEQYF. In DNA form, the CDR3 reads TGTGCCAGCAGTTTAAGGGCGGGGTCCTACGAGCAGTACTTC.

The rearrangement joins TRBV7-9 to TRBJ2-3, with 8 bases aligning to TRBD1. V shed 5 bases and J 2 bases; nucleotides not matched to a gene: 6. The CDR3 is 15 residues long. The germline V gene has CDR1 SEHNR and CDR2 FQNEAQ (reference sequence). The chain's CDR3 is CASSQDRAVTDTQYF. CDR3 bases: TGTGCCAGCAGCCAGGACAGGGCCGTCACAGATACGCAGTATTTT.

The J gene is TRBJ2-2, the V gene TRBV11-2, with TRBD2 identical over 11 bases. From germline, CDR1 is SGHAT and CDR2 FQNNGV. CDR3 length: 15 residues. V was clipped by 3 bases and J by 4 bases; unmatched bases: 1. The CDR3 DNA reads as TGTGCCAGCAGCTTTACTAGCGGGAGCACCGGGGAGCTGTTTTTT. This codes for CASSFTSGSTGELFF.

As concerns this clone: Other DNA sequences within the sample encode an identical CDR3. J is TRBJ1-5 and V is TRBV28, with D perhaps TRBD1 (5 bases). From germline, CDR1 is MDHEN and CDR2 SYDVKM. The CDR3 has 15 residues. With 1 base removed from V and 3 bases from J, the gap between germline ends came to 10 bases. CDR3 DNA sequence: TGTGCCAGCAGTTTATCAGGGCCGGCCAATCAGCCCCAGCATTTT. This translates into CASSLSGPANQPQHF.

The chain has TRBV4-2 and TRBJ2-3, with 10 nucleotides matching TRBD2. The V gene's germline CDR1 is LGHNA and CDR2 YNFKEQ. The CDR3 covers 17 residues. After removal of 1 base from V and 2 bases from J, the junction contained 6 bases not matched to a gene. The CDR3 sequence: CASSQVVGLAATDTQYF. The CDR3 DNA follows: TGTGCCAGCAGCCAAGTCGTTGGACTAGCGGCCACAGATACGCAGTATTTT.

The chain has TRBV7-8 and TRBJ2-1; D is tentatively TRBD1 or TRBD2 (5 bases each). CDR1 and CDR2 from the germline V gene are SGHVS and FQNEAQ. V was clipped by 5 bases and J by 2 bases, with 16 bases between them. This CDR3 has 16 amino acids. DNA for the CDR3: TGTGCCAGCAGCCCAGACCGGGACCCCGCCTACAATGAGCAGTTCTTC. Amino acid sequence: CASSPDRDPAYNEQFF.

Regarding this clone: Other DNA sequences in the same sample also yield this CDR3. This sequence joins TRBV6-5 and TRBJ1-3; no clear D. CDR3 length: 13 amino acids. Germline V gene sequence: CDR1 MNHEY, CDR2 SVGAGI. The V and J ends lost 3 bases and 1 base respectively, with 4 bases between them. The CDR3 reads CASSYDSGNTIYF. For the CDR3, the DNA is TGTGCCAGCAGTTATGATTCTGGAAACACCATATATTTT.

The chain carries TRBV9 and TRBJ1-1; D gene uncertain. V shed 4 bases and J shed 1 base, with 8 bases lying between them. The CDR3 covers 13 residues. CDR1 is SGDLS and CDR2 is YYNGEE in the germline V gene. Written as DNA, the CDR3 is TGTGCCAGCAGCCTCATGAGGAACACTGAAGCTTTCTTT. Residues: CASSLMRNTEAFF.

The V call is TRBV7-6, the J call TRBJ2-5; 10 positions agree with TRBD2. Germline V lookup: CDR1 SGHVS, CDR2 FNYEAQ. The V segment lost 3 bases and the J segment 2 bases; nucleotides outside the gene matches: 9. The CDR3 has 17 amino acids. CDR3 loop: CASSFFRTSGEQETQYF. CDR3 coding DNA: TGTGCCAGCAGCTTTTTTCGTACTAGCGGGGAGCAAGAGACCCAGTACTTC.

This chain links TRBV9 with TRBJ2-7; perhaps TRBD2 as D (6 bases). The V and J ends lost 4 bases and 0 bases respectively, with 14 bases between them. The CDR3 totals 15 residues. Germline assignment: CDR1 SGDLS and CDR2 YYNGEE. CDR3 in amino acids: CASSTRASASYEQYF. Here the CDR3 DNA reads TGTGCCAGCAGCACCCGGGCTAGCGCCTCCTACGAGCAGTACTTC.

The rearrangement uses TRBV2 and TRBJ2-3; perhaps TRBD2 as D (6 bases). Germline CDR1 reads SNHLY; CDR2 reads FYNNEI. The germline V and J ends were trimmed by 10 bases and 2 bases, with 16 bases remaining between them. This CDR3 is 14 amino acids long. CDR3 protein: CANSAGRVTDTQYF. CDR3 nucleotide sequence: TGTGCCAACTCGGCGGGGCGGGTCACAGATACGCAGTATTTT.

This chain uses TRBV7-7 with TRBJ2-1; no definite D call. V lost 0 bases, J lost 1 base, and 7 bases lay in between. In germline, CDR1 is SSHAT, CDR2 FNYEAQ (reference sequence). This CDR3 region has 15 residues. CDR3 protein: CASSLALASYNEQFF. In DNA form, the CDR3 reads TGTGCCAGCAGCTTAGCGCTCGCGTCCTACAATGAGCAGTTCTTC. The full variable domain, completed using reference TRBV7-7 and TRBJ2-1, is GAGVSQSPRYKVTKRGQDVTLRCDPISSHATLYWYQQALGQGPEFLTYFNYEAQPDKSGLPSDRFSAERPEGSISTLTIQRTEQRDSAMYRCASSLALASYNEQFFGPGTRLTVL.

V and J are TRBV12-5 and TRBJ2-5, with D unresolved. Trimming took 5 bases from V and 3 from J, leaving 4 bases between them. The germline V gene encodes CDR1 LGHNT and CDR2 FRNRAP. The CDR3 runs to 11 residues. DNA for the CDR3: TGTGCTAGTGGTCACGAAGAGACCCAGTACTTC. Translating gives CASGHEETQYF.

The chain joins TRBV5-8 to TRBJ1-6; D remains unclear. Per the germline V gene, CDR1 is SGHTS and CDR2 is YDEGEE. The CDR3 runs to 13 residues. Trimming took 4 bases from V and 9 from J, leaving 11 bases between them. CDR3 in DNA: TGTGCCAGCAGCACCGGACTCGGTTCACCCCTCCACTTT. It codes for CASSTGLGSPLHF.

There are a few counts of this clone. Other nucleotide sequences in the sample specify the same CDR3. The chain recombines TRBV2 with TRBJ1-2, with D possibly being TRBD1 (5 bases). V was shortened by 4 bases and J by 2 bases, with 8 bases between the two germline ends. CDR3 length: 13 amino acids. The V gene's germline CDR1 is SNHLY and CDR2 FYNNEI. In nucleotides, the CDR3 is TGTGCCAGCAGTGGGGACGGCAACTATGGCTACACCTTC. The encoded protein is CASSGDGNYGYTF.

The chain joins TRBV11-2 to TRBJ2-5, with a weak D call TRBD2 (5 bases). CDR1 and CDR2 (germline): SGHAT, FQNNGV. The CDR3 is made up of 13 amino acids. V was pared by 5 bases and J by 5 bases, with 12 bases between. The CDR3 loop reads CASSTRPGETQYF. CDR3 DNA sequence: TGTGCCAGCAGCACCAGGCCGGGGGAGACCCAGTACTTC.

The chain combines TRBV7-9 with TRBJ2-7; 9 nucleotides align to TRBD1. Unmatched junction bases numbered 2, after V lost 3 bases and J lost 2 bases. Looked up from germline, CDR1 is SEHNR and CDR2 is FQNEAQ (reference sequence). This CDR3 has 14 residues. CDR3 nucleotides: TGTGCCAGCAGCTTTAGGACAGGGGCCTACGAGCAGTACTTC. Encoded protein: CASSFRTGAYEQYF.

The V and J genes are TRBV27 and TRBJ2-5, with 9 positions matching TRBD1. V trimming: 5 bases; J trimming: 4 bases; junction bases outside the gene matches: 8. CDR1 is MNHEY and CDR2 is SMNVEV in the germline V gene (reference sequence). This CDR3 is built from 15 residues. The CDR3 bases are TGTGCCAGCAGTGGGGGACAGGGAAGGCGAGAGACCCAGTACTTC. Encoded protein: CASSGGQGRRETQYF.

The genes are TRBV6-1 and TRBJ2-7, with D tentatively TRBD1 (6 bases). The V and J ends lost 7 bases and 3 bases respectively, with 19 bases between them. CDR3 length: 15 amino acids. Germline CDR1 reads MNHNS; CDR2 reads SASEGT. CDR3 DNA: TGTGCCAGCATCCAACGGGCAGGGGCCAGCTACGAGCAGTACTTC. It specifies CASIQRAGASYEQYF.